A single sample is the source of the 19 T cell receptor beta chains below, sequenced in a study of T cell responses to AZD1222 COVID-19 vaccine. The data were produced by immunoSEQ multiplex PCR, yet TCRdb's version contains in-frame clones alone and is incomplete. This table has over 150,000 clones, approximately 92% appearing once. Sequenced here: peripheral blood, sampled on day 0 of AZD1222 vaccination. The source of these receptors is an adult in good health.

The chain recombines TRBV4-1 with TRBJ1-2; unclear D gene. CDR3 length: 15 amino acids. V lost 2 bases, J lost 3 bases, and 13 bases lay in between. Germline loops: CDR1 MGHRA, CDR2 YSYEKL. Here the CDR3 reads CASSQSDGSDYGYTF. As DNA, the CDR3 is TGCGCCAGCAGCCAATCCGACGGGTCGGACTATGGCTACACCTTC.

The chain is built from TRBV7-2 and TRBJ1-1; TRBD1 is a possible D gene (6 bases). Germline-derived CDR1 and CDR2 are SGHTA and FQGNSA. V lost 5 bases, J lost 0 bases, and 13 bases lay in between. The CDR3 spans 15 residues. CDR3: CASSPGQSMNTEAFF. In nucleotides, the CDR3 is TGTGCCAGCAGCCCAGGACAGTCCATGAACACTGAAGCTTTCTTT.

This sequence joins TRBV10-3 and TRBJ1-1, with 7 bases fitting TRBD1. The CDR3 covers 17 residues. Per germline, CDR1 ENHRY and CDR2 SYGVKD. Germline trimming cut 2 bases from V and 0 bases from J; bases unmatched to any gene: 9. This CDR3 is CAISERRQGRMNTEAFF. CDR3 sequence (DNA): TGTGCCATCAGTGAGCGACGACAGGGTCGCATGAACACTGAAGCTTTCTTT.

V usage is TRBV21-1 and J usage is TRBJ1-1; TRBD1, as called in the table, went unchecked against the DNA. TRBV21-1 is a pseudogene segment. The CDR3 consists of 14 residues. The CDR3 here is CASSATGVLSEAFF. For the CDR3, the DNA is TGTGCCAGCAGCGCCACAGGGGTTCTCTCTGAAGCTTTCTTT.

This clone was seen only a few times. V is TRBV3-1 (or the pseudogene TRBV3-2) and J is TRBJ2-1; 8 bases are shared with TRBD1. J lost 2 bases, V lost 0 bases, and 3 bases had no gene match. The CDR3 has 16 amino acids. From germline, CDR1 is LGHDT and CDR2 YNNKEL (reference sequence). The CDR3, as DNA: TGTGCCAGCAGCCAAGAGGAGACAGGGGCCTACAATGAGCAGTTCTTC. Translated, it gives CASSQEETGAYNEQFF.

This clone was counted a single time. The chain links TRBV7-2 to TRBJ2-7; no firm D call. Germline-derived CDR1 and CDR2 are SGHTA and FQGNSA. The ends were cut back, 4 bases at V and 4 bases at J, with 8 bases in the middle. The CDR3 runs to 12 residues. The CDR3 region has the DNA TGTGCCAGCAGCTCCGTCTCTTACGAGCAGTACTTC. This sequence encodes CASSSVSYEQYF.

This rearrangement joins TRBV2 to TRBJ1-3, with 8 bases matching TRBD1. J gave up 0 bases and V 11 bases, and 6 bases lay outside the gene matches. The CDR3 is 14 residues long. Germline assignment: CDR1 SNHLY and CDR2 FYNNEI. CDR3 bases: TGTGCCGGGACAGGTTCTCTCTCTGGAAACACCATATATTTT. It translates to CAGTGSLSGNTIYF.

This chain uses TRBV30 with TRBJ1-1, with D perhaps matching TRBD1 (6 bases). Trimming shortened V by 5 bases and J by 4 bases, and 14 bases separated the two germline ends. Looked up from germline, CDR1 is GTSNPN and CDR2 is SVGIG (reference sequence). The CDR3 has 13 amino acids. The CDR3 spells CAWGGDRSTEAFF. The CDR3 DNA sequence: TGTGCCTGGGGGGGCGACAGGTCCACTGAAGCTTTCTTT.

The chain joins TRBV10-3 to TRBJ1-6, with TRBD1 identical over 8 bases. CDR1 is ENHRY and CDR2 is SYGVKD in the germline V gene. The CDR3 runs to 15 residues. V lost 4 bases, J lost 7 bases, and 6 bases stayed unmatched. In nucleotides, the CDR3 is TGTGCCATCAGTGGATCGGACAGGGTGAATTCACCCCTCCACTTT. Translated, it gives CAISGSDRVNSPLHF.

This sequence joins TRBV6-1 and TRBJ2-7; D not resolved. Trimming took off 1 base at V and 7 bases at J, with 11 bases between the two ends. Germline CDR1 reads MNHNS; CDR2 reads SASEGT. The CDR3 length is 13 residues. The CDR3 sequence: CASSEVPAGEQYF. The CDR3 region has the DNA TGTGCCAGCAGTGAAGTGCCAGCTGGTGAGCAGTACTTC.

The V call is TRBV27, the J call TRBJ1-1, with D possibly TRBD1 on 6 matching bases. Trimming shortened V by 6 bases and J by 1 base, and 18 bases separated the two germline ends. The CDR3 loop spans 16 amino acids. The germline V gene has CDR1 MNHEY and CDR2 SMNVEV (reference sequence). CDR3 DNA: TGTGCCAGCAGAGAAAAGGGGGGAGGTAGGAACACTGAAGCTTTCTTT. Translation: CASREKGGGRNTEAFF.

The V gene is TRBV27, the J gene TRBJ2-3; 9 bases align to TRBD2. Germline V gene data show CDR1 as MNHEY and CDR2 as SMNVEV (reference sequence). There are 17 residues in the CDR3. Unmatched junction bases numbered 13, after V lost 5 bases and J lost 4 bases. The CDR3 nucleotides read TGTGCCAGCAGTCCCCTCATAGCGGGAGAATACGCAGATACGCAGTATTTT. Residues: CASSPLIAGEYADTQYF.

The CDR3: CASSREGTSGYEQYF. The DNA for the CDR3 is TGCGCCAGCAGCCGAGAAGGGACTAGCGGCTACGAGCAGTACTTC. This chain joins TRBV4-1 and TRBJ2-7; 11 bases are a match to TRBD2. Germline V CDR1 and CDR2: MGHRA, YSYEKL. This CDR3 has 15 amino acids. V was pared by 4 bases and J by 3 bases, with 5 bases of the junction left unmatched.

The chain links TRBV28 to TRBJ2-2, with 8 nucleotides matching TRBD1. The germline CDR1 and CDR2 sequences are MDHEN and SYDVKM. This CDR3 has 16 amino acids. With V trimmed by 5 bases and J by 0 bases, 5 bases remained unmatched. The CDR3 DNA reads TGTGCCAGCAGTCTAACAGGGGGTGCGAACACCGGGGAGCTGTTTTTT. Amino acids: CASSLTGGANTGELFF.

This clone showed up just once. The chain carries TRBV4-1 and TRBJ1-4; TRBD1 aligns across 9 bases. This CDR3 region has 14 residues. V gave up 2 bases and J gave up 10 bases; unmatched junction bases: 5. Germline CDR1 reads MGHRA; CDR2 reads YSYEKL. CDR3 residues: CASSQQDRGGKLFF. DNA for the CDR3: TGCGCCAGCAGCCAACAGGACAGGGGTGGAAAACTGTTTTTT.

V gene TRBV11-3 combines with J gene TRBJ1-6; D is possibly TRBD1 (5 bases). Germline lookup yields CDR1 SGHNT and CDR2 YENEEA. This CDR3 spans 15 amino acids. Trimming removed 4 bases from V and 9 bases from J, with 16 bases in between. In DNA form, the CDR3 reads TGTGCCAGCAGCTGGGGCAGGGATTCGGCTTCACCCCTCCACTTT. Encoded protein: CASSWGRDSASPLHF.

The V call is TRBV28, the J call TRBJ1-4, with no clear D. Between the trimmed V and J ends, which lost 8 bases and 5 bases, there was a span of 9 bases. The length of the CDR3 is 12 residues. Germline V CDR1 and CDR2: MDHEN, SYDVKM. CDR3 region: CASGPENEKLFF. CDR3 sequence (DNA): TGTGCCAGCGGACCAGAGAATGAAAAACTGTTTTTT. Based on the CDR3 plus reference TRBV28 and TRBJ1-4, the full variable domain is DVKVTQSSRYLVKRTGEKVFLECVQDMDHENMFWYRQDPGLGLRLIYFSYDVKMKEKGDIPEGYSVSREKKERFSLILESASTNQTSMYLCASGPENEKLFFGSGTQLSVL.

V gene TRBV5-1 combines with J gene TRBJ2-1, with 9 bases fitting TRBD2. The length of the CDR3 is 18 residues. CDR1 is SGHRS and CDR2 is YFSETQ in the germline V gene. The junction had 10 bases not matched to a gene; V was cut back by 1 base and J by 2 bases. The CDR3 sequence: CASSLPNSSGSPYNEQFF. The CDR3, as DNA: TGCGCCAGCAGCTTGCCAAACAGTAGCGGGAGTCCCTACAATGAGCAGTTCTTC. The variable domain in full, completed from reference TRBV5-1 and TRBJ2-1, reads KAGVTQTPRYLIKTRGQQVTLSCSPISGHRSVSWYQQTPGQGLQFLFEYFSETQRNKGNFPGRFSGRQFSNSRSEMNVSTLELGDSALYLCASSLPNSSGSPYNEQFFGPGTRLTVL.

The chain combines TRBV7-2 with TRBJ1-1, with unresolved D. This CDR3 comprises 14 residues. Germline V CDR1 and CDR2: SGHTA, FQGNSA. Trimming pared 6 bases from V and 4 bases from J, leaving 15 bases between. The CDR3 sequence: CASRPGGATTEAFF. The CDR3 DNA sequence: TGTGCCAGCAGGCCGGGAGGTGCGACCACTGAAGCTTTCTTT.